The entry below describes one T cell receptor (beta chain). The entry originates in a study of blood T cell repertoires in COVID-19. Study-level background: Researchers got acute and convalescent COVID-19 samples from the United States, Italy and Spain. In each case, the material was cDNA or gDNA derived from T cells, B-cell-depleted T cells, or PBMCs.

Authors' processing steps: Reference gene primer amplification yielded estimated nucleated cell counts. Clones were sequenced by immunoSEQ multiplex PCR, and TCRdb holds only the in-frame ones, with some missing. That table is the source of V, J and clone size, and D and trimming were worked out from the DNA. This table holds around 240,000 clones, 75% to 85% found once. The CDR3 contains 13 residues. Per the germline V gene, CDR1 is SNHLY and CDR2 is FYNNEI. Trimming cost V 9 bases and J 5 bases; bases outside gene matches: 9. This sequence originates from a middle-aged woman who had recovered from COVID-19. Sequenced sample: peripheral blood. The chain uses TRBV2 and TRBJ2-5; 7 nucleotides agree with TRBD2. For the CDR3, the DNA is TGTGCCAGTCTAGCGGAGATTACGGAGACCCAGTACTTC. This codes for CASLAEITETQYF.